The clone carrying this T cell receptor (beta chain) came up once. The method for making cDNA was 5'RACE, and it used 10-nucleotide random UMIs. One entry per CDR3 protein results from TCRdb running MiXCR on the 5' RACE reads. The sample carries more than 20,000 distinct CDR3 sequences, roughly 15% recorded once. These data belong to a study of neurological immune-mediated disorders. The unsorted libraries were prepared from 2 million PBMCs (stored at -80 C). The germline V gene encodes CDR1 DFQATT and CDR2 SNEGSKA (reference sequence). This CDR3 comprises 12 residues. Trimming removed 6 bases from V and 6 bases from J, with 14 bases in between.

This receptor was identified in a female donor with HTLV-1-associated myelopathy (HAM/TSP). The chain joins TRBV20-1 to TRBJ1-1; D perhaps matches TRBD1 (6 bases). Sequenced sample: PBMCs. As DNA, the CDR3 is TGCAGTGCAAAAAGAGGGGGGTCTGAAGCTTTCTTT. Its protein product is CSAKRGGSEAFF.